These 29 T cell receptor beta chains were sequenced from one sample in a study of cytomegalovirus exposure and HLA in healthy donors listed by TCRdb under 2017. The library was generated by the immunoSEQ multiplex PCR assay. A mixture of 60 forward primers for TCR Vbeta segments and 13 reverse primers for TCR Jbeta segments was used in the multiplex PCR. TCRdb mirrors the immuneACCESS table, restricted to in-frame sequences. Some clones are absent from its copies; in checked studies, under half trace to an unresolved V gene, and the reason for the others is unknown. The sample table records about 150,000 clones; approximately 79% of these occur just once. The ten largest clones capture 5% to 6.5% of the sample. Sequencing was done on a sample of PBMCs. Receptor source: a man aged 50 to 60 in good health and CMV-seropositive.

This clone has just a few counts. The chain joins TRBV15 to TRBJ2-2; 11 nucleotides align to TRBD1. The CDR3 length is 15 residues. From germline, CDR1 is LNHNV and CDR2 YYDKDF (reference sequence). The junction had 3 bases not matched to a gene; V was cut back by 1 base and J by 8 bases. The CDR3 loop reads CATSRGDRGKGELFF. CDR3 DNA: TGTGCCACCAGCAGAGGGGACAGGGGGAAAGGGGAGCTGTTTTTT.

The chain employs TRBV4-2 and TRBJ2-1; possible D gene TRBD2, 6 bases. The V and J ends lost 3 bases and 8 bases respectively, with 11 bases between them. Germline assignment: CDR1 LGHNA and CDR2 YNFKEQ. CDR3 length equals 13 residues. The chain's CDR3 is CASSHQSSDEQFF. The CDR3 nucleotides read TGTGCCAGCAGCCATCAATCTAGCGATGAGCAGTTCTTC.

The chain couples TRBV5-1 to TRBJ1-3, with 9 positions matching TRBD1. The length of the CDR3 is 16 residues. Germline V CDR1 and CDR2: SGHRS, YFSETQ. V was pared by 4 bases and J by 0 bases, with 5 bases of the junction left unmatched. The CDR3 DNA reads as TGCGCCAGCAGCGCCGGACAGGGGAACTCTGGAAACACCATATATTTT. It translates to CASSAGQGNSGNTIYF.

The chain recombines TRBV28 with TRBJ2-4; 13 bases agree with TRBD2. Unmatched junction bases numbered 7, after V lost 4 bases and J lost 7 bases. CDR3 length equals 16 residues. Germline CDR1 reads MDHEN; CDR2 reads SYDVKM. For the CDR3, the DNA is TGTGCCAGCAGTTCCATTTCGACTAGCGGGAGGAACATTCAGTACTTC. Translating gives CASSSISTSGRNIQYF.

The chain uses TRBV27 and TRBJ2-5, with D possibly matching TRBD2 (6 bases). The CDR3 has 13 amino acids. Trimming shortened V by 3 bases and J by 6 bases, and 11 bases separated the two germline ends. CDR1 is MNHEY and CDR2 is SMNVEV in the germline V gene (reference sequence). Here the CDR3 reads CASSFDAGQTQYF. The CDR3 coding sequence is TGTGCCAGCAGTTTCGACGCGGGACAGACCCAGTACTTC.

This clone was detected only once. The rearrangement uses TRBV21-1 and TRBJ1-1; no DNA check was done on the table's D call, TRBD1. TRBV21-1 is designated a pseudogene. This CDR3 contains 16 residues. The CDR3 loop is CASSKEWYRGNTEAFF. CDR3 sequence (DNA): TGTGCCAGCAGCAAAGAATGGTACAGGGGGAACACTGAAGCTTTCTTT.

This chain links TRBV4-1 with TRBJ1-4, with 7 positions matching TRBD1. Trimming removed 0 bases from V and 0 bases from J; junction bases left unmatched: 4. CDR3 length: 17 residues. Germline V gives CDR1 MGHRA, CDR2 YSYEKL. CDR3 protein: CASSQDRDSATNEKLFF. CDR3 DNA: TGCGCCAGCAGCCAAGATAGGGACAGTGCAACTAATGAAAAACTGTTTTTT.

The chain couples TRBV23-1 to TRBJ1-6; 7 bases line up with TRBD1. TRBV23-1 is marked as an open reading frame, function uncertain. This CDR3 spans 16 amino acids. The V and J ends lost 1 base and 6 bases, in that order; junction bases with no gene match: 6. Here the CDR3 reads CASSQFKQGVNSPLHF. CDR3 sequence (DNA): TGCGCCAGCAGTCAATTTAAGCAGGGGGTTAATTCACCCCTCCACTTT.

This clone is termed medium-sized. The rearrangement uses TRBV4-1 and TRBJ1-1; TRBD1 agrees at 8 bases. Germline CDR1 reads MGHRA; CDR2 reads YSYEKL. This CDR3 has 18 residues. The ends lost 2 bases at V and 2 bases at J; junction bases unmatched: 13. The CDR3 here is CASSQPIGQGLANTEAFF. For the CDR3, the DNA is TGCGCCAGCAGCCAACCCATAGGACAGGGACTTGCCAACACTGAAGCTTTCTTT.

By its share, this clone is medium-sized. The rearrangement links TRBV19 to TRBJ2-7; TRBD1 matches at 8 bases. In germline, CDR1 is LNHDA, CDR2 SQIVND (reference sequence). V lost 5 bases, J lost 6 bases, and 9 bases stayed unmatched. The CDR3 is made up of 14 amino acids. The CDR3 loop is CASSHDRGVGEQYF. The CDR3 DNA follows: TGTGCCAGTAGTCACGACAGGGGAGTCGGCGAGCAGTACTTC.

This clone was seen repeatedly, ten times or more. Within the sample, other DNA sequences also encode this same CDR3. The chain recombines TRBV5-8 with TRBJ1-5; D might be TRBD1 (5 bases). Trimming removed 2 bases from V and 0 bases from J, with 9 bases in between. The CDR3 sequence is 15 residues long. CDR1 is SGHTS, CDR2 YDEGEE, per germline. The CDR3 bases are TGTGCCAGCAGCTTTCAGGGTTATAGCAATCAGCCCCAGCATTTT. Protein product: CASSFQGYSNQPQHF.

The chain is built from TRBV5-6 and TRBJ1-5; D not certain. Between the trimmed V and J ends, which lost 2 bases and 1 base, there was a span of 10 bases. CDR1 is SGHDT, CDR2 YYEEEE, per germline. This CDR3 has 15 amino acids. CDR3 in amino acids: CASSFWEGSNQPQHF. DNA for the CDR3: TGTGCCAGCAGCTTCTGGGAGGGAAGCAATCAGCCCCAGCATTTT.

V is TRBV27 and J is TRBJ1-5; D unclear. Germline V gene sequence: CDR1 MNHEY, CDR2 SMNVEV (reference sequence). V was clipped by 0 bases and J by 5 bases, with 8 bases between them. The CDR3 extends over 14 amino acids. The CDR3 coding sequence is TGTGCCAGCAGTTTATCGTACCGGGATCAGCCCCAGCATTTT. Encoded protein: CASSLSYRDQPQHF.

Within the sample, this clone is medium-sized. The chain combines TRBV2 with TRBJ1-1; no clear D. This CDR3 contains 14 residues. Germline CDR1 and CDR2: SNHLY and FYNNEI. V lost 4 bases, J lost 1 base, and 10 bases lay in between. DNA of the CDR3: TGTGCCAGCAGTGGGGTCAGCGCGAACACTGAAGCTTTCTTT. Translating gives CASSGVSANTEAFF.

J is TRBJ1-3 and V is TRBV28; TRBD1 aligns across 11 bases. CDR3 length: 15 amino acids. The ends lost 4 bases at V and 8 bases at J; junction bases unmatched: 7. Germline V gene data show CDR1 as MDHEN and CDR2 as SYDVKM. CDR3 amino acids: CASSYPGTGGDTIYF. For the CDR3, the DNA is TGTGCCAGCAGTTACCCCGGGACAGGGGGGGACACCATATATTTT.

The chain has TRBV29-1 and TRBJ2-7; possible D gene TRBD2, 5 bases. This CDR3 spans 12 amino acids. V was pared by 7 bases and J by 6 bases, with 16 bases between. Germline CDR1 reads SQVTM; CDR2 reads ANQGSEA. The CDR3 sequence: CSAQRPSGEQYF. The CDR3 coding sequence is TGCAGCGCTCAGAGGCCAAGCGGCGAGCAGTACTTC.

This clone appeared once. For the CDR3, the DNA is TGTGCCATCAGTGAGTCTAGCGGGAGGATTGGCTACGAGCAGTACTTC. Its translation is CAISESSGRIGYEQYF. This chain joins TRBV10-3 and TRBJ2-7, with TRBD2 matching over 10 bases. With V trimmed by 0 bases and J by 3 bases, 5 bases remained unmatched. The CDR3 length is 16 residues. Germline assignment: CDR1 ENHRY and CDR2 SYGVKD.

V usage is TRBV7-8 and J usage is TRBJ2-1, with TRBD2 matching over 10 bases. The CDR3 is made up of 15 amino acids. After removal of 1 base from V and 4 bases from J, the junction contained 1 base not matched to a gene. Per germline, CDR1 SGHVS and CDR2 FQNEAQ. In nucleotides, the CDR3 is TGTGCCAGCAGCTTAGAACTAGCGGGGTACAATGAGCAGTTCTTC. Residues: CASSLELAGYNEQFF.

The CDR3, as DNA: TGTGCCAGCAGCGCGGGACTAGCGGTGTCCTACAATGAGCAGTTCTTC. This codes for CASSAGLAVSYNEQFF. The chain carries TRBV11-3 and TRBJ2-1; 11 bases align to TRBD2. Germline V CDR1 and CDR2: SGHNT, YENEEA. Trimming took 5 bases from V and 1 from J; bases not matched to a gene: 4. The CDR3 runs to 16 residues.

The chain has TRBV7-9 and TRBJ2-7; D remains ambiguous. V gave up 5 bases and J gave up 0 bases, with 11 bases separating them. The germline V gene has CDR1 SEHNR and CDR2 FQNEAQ (reference sequence). The CDR3 sequence is 14 residues long. The CDR3 nucleotides read TGTGCCAGCAGCCCCGAGACTGTCTCCTACGAGCAGTACTTC. It translates to CASSPETVSYEQYF.

V and J are TRBV19 and TRBJ1-6; TRBD1 agrees at 10 bases. There are 17 residues in the CDR3. The trim removed 7 bases at V and 8 bases at J, leaving 14 bases unmatched. From germline, CDR1 is LNHDA and CDR2 SQIVND (reference sequence). The CDR3 nucleotides read TGTGCCAGTAACCCAGACCGGGACAGGGGTTTAGATTCACCCCTCCACTTT. Its protein is CASNPDRDRGLDSPLHF.

The chain joins TRBV4-2 to TRBJ1-5, with 12 positions matching TRBD1. Germline trimming cut 4 bases from V and 5 bases from J; bases unmatched to any gene: 6. Germline loops: CDR1 LGHNA, CDR2 YNFKEQ. The length of the CDR3 is 16 residues. The CDR3 nucleotides read TGTGCCAGCAGCCCCGCGGGGACAGGGGGCGATCAGCCCCAGCATTTT. Its translation is CASSPAGTGGDQPQHF.

This clone was seen just once. CDR3 sequence: CASSGQGTTDTQYF. The CDR3 coding sequence is TGTGCCAGCAGTGGACAGGGGACCACAGATACGCAGTATTTT. The chain is built from TRBV11-1 and TRBJ2-3, with 9 bases that match TRBD1. There are 14 residues in the CDR3. CDR1 is SGHAT and CDR2 is FQDESV in the germline V gene (reference sequence). The ends lost 6 bases at V and 2 bases at J; junction bases unmatched: 3.

This clone was observed a single time. The gene calls are TRBV5-5 and TRBJ2-6; 7 bases align to TRBD1. V dropped 5 bases and J dropped 4; count of bases not matched to a gene: 9. The CDR3 covers 16 residues. The germline CDR1 and CDR2 sequences are SGHKS and YYEKEE (reference sequence). The CDR3: CASRKVQGLGANVLTF. CDR3 nucleotide sequence: TGTGCCAGCAGGAAGGTACAGGGGCTCGGGGCCAACGTCCTGACTTTC.

This clone was detected a few times. The rearrangement uses TRBV5-8 and TRBJ1-5; D is undetermined. Germline V gene lookup returns CDR1 SGHTS and CDR2 YDEGEE. CDR3 size: 13 residues. Trimming shortened V by 5 bases and J by 7 bases, and 13 bases separated the two germline ends. The CDR3 DNA follows: TGTGCCAGCAGAACGGGTTCAATCCAGCCCCAGCATTTT. As protein: CASRTGSIQPQHF.

This chain joins TRBV4-2 and TRBJ2-7; D is ambiguous. In germline, CDR1 is LGHNA, CDR2 YNFKEQ. The CDR3 has 12 residues. The V end was cut by 1 base, the J end by 7 bases, with 8 bases between. The CDR3 sequence: CASSQVDTEQYF. The CDR3 bases are TGTGCCAGCAGCCAAGTCGATACTGAGCAGTACTTC.

This chain joins TRBV6-5 and TRBJ1-3; 9 nucleotides match TRBD1. The CDR3 extends over 16 amino acids. Germline CDR1 is MNHEY and CDR2 is SVGAGI. With 0 bases clipped from V and 4 bases from J, the junction kept 4 bases outside the gene matches. The CDR3 sequence is CASSYSRTGVGNTIYF. In DNA, the CDR3 is TGTGCCAGCAGTTACTCCAGGACAGGGGTCGGAAACACCATATATTTT.

This clone was observed a few times. The chain carries TRBV28 and TRBJ2-3; 8 bases fit TRBD1. Germline trimming cut 6 bases from V and 0 bases from J; bases unmatched to any gene: 5. Germline-derived CDR1 and CDR2 are MDHEN and SYDVKM. This CDR3 spans 15 amino acids. CDR3 sequence: CASSAGQGSTDTQYF. The CDR3 DNA follows: TGTGCCAGCAGCGCCGGACAGGGTAGCACAGATACGCAGTATTTT.

This clone was seen a single time. The chain employs TRBV27 and TRBJ2-3; D is perhaps TRBD2 (5 bases). With 3 bases removed from V and 3 bases from J, the gap between germline ends came to 10 bases. This CDR3 has 14 amino acids. Germline CDR1 and CDR2: MNHEY and SMNVEV (reference sequence). CDR3 in amino acids: CASSLNRGTDTQYF. The CDR3 DNA follows: TGTGCCAGCAGTTTGAATCGAGGGACAGATACGCAGTATTTT.